This entry lists 25 T cell receptor beta chains sequenced from one sample in a study of identical twins. TCRdb used MiXCR to reprocess the 5' RACE reads, holding one entry per CDR3 protein. Among about 520,000 distinct CDR3 sequences listed, around 20% were seen once. This same sample was also taken into another study, of T cells expressing NK-cell markers.

The sequenced sample consisted of CD4+ T cells sorted from blood. The source is a woman younger than 30 in good health.

This clonotype was counted between two and nine times. The V and J genes are TRBV7-9 and TRBJ2-1; D assignment may be TRBD1 or TRBD2 (6 bases each). Between the trimmed V and J ends, which lost 8 bases and 11 bases, there was a span of 10 bases. Germline V gene lookup returns CDR1 SEHNR and CDR2 FQNEAQ (reference sequence). The CDR3 spans 10 residues. CDR3 nucleotide sequence: TGTGCCAGCGGGGGGACAAAGCAGTTCTTC. This sequence encodes CASGGTKQFF.

This chain links TRBV7-9 with TRBJ2-5, with D possibly being TRBD1 or TRBD2 (5 bases each). Germline lookup yields CDR1 SEHNR and CDR2 FQNEAQ (reference sequence). The CDR3 is made up of 15 amino acids. With 4 bases removed from V and 5 bases from J, the gap between germline ends came to 17 bases. CDR3 sequence reads: CASSWGTPSAETQYF. The CDR3 DNA reads TGTGCCAGCAGCTGGGGGACCCCGTCCGCGGAGACCCAGTACTTC.

This chain uses TRBV18 with TRBJ1-5; 8 nucleotides agree with TRBD1. With V trimmed by 6 bases and J by 5 bases, 12 bases remained unmatched. CDR1 and CDR2 (germline): KGHSH, LQKENI. This CDR3 spans 16 amino acids. DNA for the CDR3: TGTGCCAGCTCTCGCTCTGGGAACAGGGGGGATCAGCCCCAGCATTTT. As protein: CASSRSGNRGDQPQHF.

The chain couples TRBV12-3 or TRBV12-4 to TRBJ1-2; perhaps TRBD1 as D (5 bases). The V end lost 5 bases, the J end lost 4 bases, and 11 bases lay between the germline ends. There are 13 residues in the CDR3. CDR3 residues: CASSQGWVYGYTF. CDR3 DNA sequence: TGTGCCAGCAGTCAGGGATGGGTCTATGGCTACACCTTC.

This clonotype has a handful of counts. This chain links TRBV29-1 with TRBJ1-2, with 7 bases matching TRBD1. Germline V gives CDR1 SQVTM, CDR2 ANQGSEA. The J segment lost 5 bases and the V segment lost 3 bases, leaving 9 bases of the junction unmatched. The CDR3 length is 14 residues. CDR3 bases: TGCAGCGTTGAGACCGGACAGGCTTCGTATGGCTACACCTTC. It yields the protein CSVETGQASYGYTF.

This clonotype was counted between two and nine times. The chain couples TRBV12-3 or TRBV12-4 to TRBJ2-1, with unresolved D. The CDR3 covers 12 residues. Trimming took off 6 bases at V and 9 bases at J, with 12 bases between the two ends. The CDR3 sequence: CASRQRPGEQFF. CDR3 DNA: TGTGCCAGCAGACAAAGACCTGGTGAGCAGTTCTTC.

The V call is TRBV7-9, the J call TRBJ2-3; D is undetermined. The CDR3 runs 12 residues. Trimming removed 3 bases at V and 5 bases at J, with 6 bases between. The germline gives CDR1 SEHNR, CDR2 FQNEAQ (reference sequence). The CDR3 region has the DNA TGTGCCAGCAGCTTCAGGTTAGATACGCAGTATTTT. Protein: CASSFRLDTQYF.

This clonotype was found a few times. This sequence joins TRBV12-3 or TRBV12-4 and TRBJ2-7; D perhaps matches TRBD2 (7 bases). The V end was cut by 3 bases, the J end by 5 bases, with 14 bases between. The CDR3 spans 14 residues. In nucleotides, the CDR3 is TGTGCCAGCAGTTTCAGGGGAGGGGTGGACGAGCAGTACTTC. Translating it yields CASSFRGGVDEQYF.

This chain uses TRBV9 with TRBJ2-7; 13 bases agree with TRBD2. Trimming cost V 2 bases and J 2 bases; bases outside gene matches: 1. This CDR3 comprises 15 residues. Germline values: CDR1 SGDLS, CDR2 YYNGEE. The CDR3 DNA follows: TGTGCCAGCAGCGTCACTAGCGGGGGGGCCTACGAGCAGTACTTC. Translated: CASSVTSGGAYEQYF.

The chain uses TRBV20-1 and TRBJ2-1; 8 bases match TRBD2. CDR1 is DFQATT, CDR2 SNEGSKA, per germline (reference sequence). CDR3 length equals 12 residues. The CDR3 coding sequence is TGCAGAGCCGGGGGGGTATACAATGAGCAGTTCTTC. It translates to CRAGGVYNEQFF.

V and J are TRBV7-8 and TRBJ2-1, with 13 nucleotides matching TRBD2. Per the germline V gene, CDR1 is SGHVS and CDR2 is FQNEAQ. V shed 5 bases and J 6 bases; nucleotides not matched to a gene: 13. The CDR3 length is 18 residues. DNA for the CDR3: TGTGCCAGCAGCGTCCGACTAGCGGGGGGCCCCAGGGGCAATGAGCAGTTCTTC. Translation: CASSVRLAGGPRGNEQFF.

This clonotype was recorded a few times. The chain couples TRBV27 to TRBJ2-1, with TRBD2 as a possible D gene (5 bases). V dropped 0 bases and J dropped 0 bases, with 9 bases sitting between them. The germline gives CDR1 MNHEY, CDR2 SMNVEV (reference sequence). The CDR3 covers 16 residues. CDR3 in DNA: TGTGCCAGCAGTTTATCGTCGGGGAGCTCCTACAATGAGCAGTTCTTC. Residues: CASSLSSGSSYNEQFF.

CDR3 region: CASSQDSDSRYEQYF. As DNA, the CDR3 is TGCGCCAGCAGCCAAGATTCAGACAGCCGATACGAGCAGTACTTC. The genes are TRBV4-3 and TRBJ2-7, with D maybe TRBD1 (5 bases). The germline CDR1 and CDR2 sequences are LGHNA and YSLEER. Between the trimmed V and J ends, which lost 0 bases and 4 bases, there was a span of 13 bases. CDR3 length: 15 amino acids.

This clonotype showed up just a few times. The chain has TRBV2 and TRBJ2-2, with D maybe TRBD2 (6 bases). Germline V lookup: CDR1 SNHLY, CDR2 FYNNEI. V gave up 11 bases and J gave up 0 bases, with 13 bases separating them. CDR3 length equals 14 residues. CDR3 region: CAGGEEANTGELFF. The CDR3 region has the DNA TGTGCCGGTGGGGAGGAAGCGAACACCGGGGAGCTGTTTTTT.

V is TRBV7-9 and J is TRBJ2-6, with 9 bases identical to TRBD1. Germline V gene lookup returns CDR1 SEHNR and CDR2 FQNEAQ (reference sequence). The CDR3 is made up of 17 amino acids. V lost 6 bases to trimming and J lost 2 bases; unmatched junction nucleotides: 8. Here the CDR3 reads CASSFGQGIAGANVLTF. As DNA, the CDR3 is TGTGCCAGCAGTTTTGGACAGGGGATCGCTGGGGCCAACGTCCTGACTTTC.

This chain joins TRBV15 and TRBJ1-4; D remains ambiguous. From germline, CDR1 is LNHNV and CDR2 YYDKDF (reference sequence). This CDR3 is built from 15 residues. The V end was cut by 1 base, the J end by 0 bases, with 6 bases between. CDR3 region: CATSRGRATNEKLFF. Here the CDR3 DNA reads TGTGCCACCAGCAGAGGACGAGCAACTAATGAAAAACTGTTTTTT.

J is TRBJ1-5 and V is TRBV6-1; possibly TRBD1 for D (5 bases). This CDR3 comprises 17 residues. Trimming stripped 6 bases from V and 2 bases from J, with 20 bases between. Per the germline V gene, CDR1 is MNHNS and CDR2 is SASEGT. CDR3 nucleotides: TGTGCCAGCAGACGGGAATCCGGGGCCGCCGGCAATCAGCCCCAGCATTTT. It yields the protein CASRRESGAAGNQPQHF.

The chain recombines TRBV11-3 with TRBJ2-3; D is ambiguous. Germline V lookup: CDR1 SGHNT, CDR2 YENEEA. The CDR3 length is 15 residues. Trimming removed 4 bases at V and 6 bases at J, with 17 bases between. In nucleotides, the CDR3 is TGTGCCAGCAGCTACGTCCACCCTGGTATCGATACGCAGTATTTT. Its translation is CASSYVHPGIDTQYF. The entire variable domain, with the rest obtained from reference TRBV11-3 and TRBJ2-3, is as follows: EAGVVQSPRYKIIEKKQPVAFWCNPISGHNTLYWYLQNLGQGPELLIRYENEEAVDDSQLPKDRFSAERLKGVDSTLKIQPAELGDSAVYLCASSYVHPGIDTQYFGPGTRLTVL.

V gene TRBV20-1 combines with J gene TRBJ1-2; TRBD1 aligns across 7 bases. The CDR3 has 13 amino acids. V lost 6 bases, J lost 1 base, and 5 bases stayed unmatched. Germline V CDR1 and CDR2: DFQATT, SNEGSKA (reference sequence). CDR3 region: CSANTGVNYGYTF. The CDR3 DNA follows: TGCAGTGCCAATACAGGGGTTAACTATGGCTACACCTTC.

This clonotype has more than one count but fewer than ten. The rearrangement uses TRBV7-2 and TRBJ2-1; 8 nucleotides match TRBD2. CDR1 and CDR2 from the germline V gene are SGHTA and FQGNSA. V was clipped by 5 bases and J by 0 bases; unmatched bases: 6. CDR3 length: 16 residues. Written as DNA, the CDR3 is TGTGCCAGCAGCCGGGGGGGGCGGGGCTCCTACAATGAGCAGTTCTTC. It specifies CASSRGGRGSYNEQFF.

This clonotype turned up a few times. This sequence joins TRBV2 and TRBJ1-1; possibly TRBD1 for D (5 bases). CDR3 size: 15 residues. The V end lost 7 bases, the J end lost 5 bases, and 20 bases lay between the germline ends. Germline CDR1 reads SNHLY; CDR2 reads FYNNEI. In DNA form, the CDR3 reads TGTGCCAGCATCATTGGAGATCCTGGGGCAACTGAAGCTTTCTTT. This sequence encodes CASIIGDPGATEAFF.

In its sample, this clonotype was seen a few times. The chain recombines TRBV12-3 or TRBV12-4 with TRBJ2-3, with a weak D call TRBD1 (6 bases). The CDR3 is 14 amino acids. Trimming cost V 3 bases and J 2 bases, with 9 bases left between them. The DNA for the CDR3 is TGTGCCAGCAGTTTCGGACAGTTCACAGATACGCAGTATTTT. It encodes CASSFGQFTDTQYF.

The rearrangement uses TRBV7-2 and TRBJ2-4; the D gene is possibly TRBD2 (5 bases). Per the germline V gene, CDR1 is SGHTA and CDR2 is FQGNSA. Trimming cost V 6 bases and J 1 base, with 7 bases left between them. CDR3 length: 13 residues. This chain's CDR3 is CASSVAAKNIQYF. DNA for the CDR3: TGTGCCAGCAGTGTAGCGGCCAAAAACATTCAGTACTTC.

The J gene is TRBJ2-2, the V gene TRBV6-5; 10 bases are shared with TRBD2. The CDR3 extends over 15 amino acids. Per the germline V gene, CDR1 is MNHEY and CDR2 is SVGAGI. J lost 6 bases, V lost 2 bases, and 3 bases had no gene match. This CDR3 reads CASSYLAGVAGELFF. In nucleotides, the CDR3 is TGTGCCAGCAGTTACCTAGCGGGGGTAGCCGGGGAGCTGTTTTTT.

The chain employs TRBV18 and TRBJ2-7, with D perhaps TRBD2 (6 bases). V was pared by 3 bases and J by 1 base, with 10 bases between. Germline assignment: CDR1 KGHSH and CDR2 LQKENI. This CDR3 is 14 amino acids long. The CDR3: CASSPSSVSYEQYF. CDR3 sequence (DNA): TGTGCCAGCTCACCCTCTAGCGTATCCTACGAGCAGTACTTC.